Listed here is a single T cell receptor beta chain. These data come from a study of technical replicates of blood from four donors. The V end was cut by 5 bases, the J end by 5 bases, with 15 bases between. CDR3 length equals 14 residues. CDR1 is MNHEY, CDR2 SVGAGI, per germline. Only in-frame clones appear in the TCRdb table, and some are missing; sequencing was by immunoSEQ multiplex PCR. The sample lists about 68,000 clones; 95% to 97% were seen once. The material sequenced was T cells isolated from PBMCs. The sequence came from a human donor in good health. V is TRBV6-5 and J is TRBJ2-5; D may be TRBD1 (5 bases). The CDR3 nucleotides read TGTGCCAGCAGTGAGATGGGCAGGGCGGAGACCCAGTACTTC. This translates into CASSEMGRAETQYF.